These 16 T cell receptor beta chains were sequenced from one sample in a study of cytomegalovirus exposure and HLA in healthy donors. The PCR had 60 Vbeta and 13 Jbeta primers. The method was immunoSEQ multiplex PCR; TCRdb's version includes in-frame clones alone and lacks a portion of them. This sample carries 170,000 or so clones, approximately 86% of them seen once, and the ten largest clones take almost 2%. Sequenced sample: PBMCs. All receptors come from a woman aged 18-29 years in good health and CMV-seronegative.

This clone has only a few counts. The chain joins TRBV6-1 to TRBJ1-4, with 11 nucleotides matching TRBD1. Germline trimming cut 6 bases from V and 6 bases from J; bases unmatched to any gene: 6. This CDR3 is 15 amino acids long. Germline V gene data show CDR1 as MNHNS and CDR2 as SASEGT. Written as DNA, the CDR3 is TGTGCCAGCAGCGTCCCGGGACAGGGGGATGAAAAACTGTTTTTT. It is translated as CASSVPGQGDEKLFF.

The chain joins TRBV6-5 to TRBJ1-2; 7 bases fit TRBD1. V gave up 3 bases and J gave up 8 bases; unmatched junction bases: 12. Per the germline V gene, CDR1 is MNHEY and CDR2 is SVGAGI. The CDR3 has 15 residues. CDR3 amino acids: CASSYWGQPSWGYTF. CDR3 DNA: TGTGCCAGCAGTTATTGGGGACAGCCTTCCTGGGGCTACACCTTC.

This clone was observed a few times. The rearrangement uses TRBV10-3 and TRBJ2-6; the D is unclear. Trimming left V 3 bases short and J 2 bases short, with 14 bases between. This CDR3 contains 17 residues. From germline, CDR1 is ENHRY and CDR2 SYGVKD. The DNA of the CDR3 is TGTGCCATCAGTGACGTTGAAGGAGTAACTGGGGCCAACGTCCTGACTTTC. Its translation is CAISDVEGVTGANVLTF.

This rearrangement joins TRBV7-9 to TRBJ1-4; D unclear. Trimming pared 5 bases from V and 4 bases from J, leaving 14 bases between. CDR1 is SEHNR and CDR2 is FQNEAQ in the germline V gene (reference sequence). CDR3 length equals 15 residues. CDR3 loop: CASSLSLTYNEKLFF. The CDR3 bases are TGTGCCAGCAGCCTATCATTAACTTATAATGAAAAACTGTTTTTT.

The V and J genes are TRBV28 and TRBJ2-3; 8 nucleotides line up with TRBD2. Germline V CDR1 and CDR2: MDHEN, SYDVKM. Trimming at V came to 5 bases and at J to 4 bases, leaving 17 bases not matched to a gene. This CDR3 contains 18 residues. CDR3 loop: CASSPFSGRAGDSDTQYF. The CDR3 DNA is TGTGCCAGCAGTCCCTTCTCGGGTCGAGCGGGGGACTCAGATACGCAGTATTTT.

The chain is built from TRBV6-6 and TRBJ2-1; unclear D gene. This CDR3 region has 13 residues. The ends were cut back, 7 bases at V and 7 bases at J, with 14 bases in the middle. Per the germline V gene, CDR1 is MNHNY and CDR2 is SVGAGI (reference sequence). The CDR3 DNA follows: TGTGCCAGCACTTTACTCAACGGTAATGAGCAGTTCTTC. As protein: CASTLLNGNEQFF.

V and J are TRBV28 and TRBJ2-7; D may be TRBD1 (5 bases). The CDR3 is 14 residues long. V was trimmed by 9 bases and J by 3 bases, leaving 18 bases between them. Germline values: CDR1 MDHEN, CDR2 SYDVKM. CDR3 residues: CASKLTGPHYEQYF. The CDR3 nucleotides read TGTGCCAGTAAGCTTACAGGCCCGCACTACGAGCAGTACTTC.

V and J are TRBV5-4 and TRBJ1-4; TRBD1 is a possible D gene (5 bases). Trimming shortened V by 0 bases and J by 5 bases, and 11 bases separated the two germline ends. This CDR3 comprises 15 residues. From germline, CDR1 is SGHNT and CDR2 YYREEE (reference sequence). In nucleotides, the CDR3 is TGTGCCAGCAGCTTGGGGGGGGTTGGGAATGAAAAACTGTTTTTT. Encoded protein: CASSLGGVGNEKLFF.

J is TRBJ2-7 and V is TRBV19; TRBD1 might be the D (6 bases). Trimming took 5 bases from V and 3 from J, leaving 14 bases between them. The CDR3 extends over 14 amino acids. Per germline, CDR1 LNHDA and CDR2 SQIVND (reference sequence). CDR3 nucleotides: TGTGCCAGTAGTGCCGGTGAGGGGGTCTACGAGCAGTACTTC. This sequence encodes CASSAGEGVYEQYF.

DNA of the CDR3: TGTGCCAGCAGTGGGACTAGCGAATCCACAGATACGCAGTATTTT. Translation: CASSGTSESTDTQYF. This chain connects TRBV6-4 to TRBJ2-3; 9 bases are shared with TRBD2. The CDR3 covers 15 residues. Germline V gene lookup returns CDR1 MRHNA and CDR2 SNTAGT. V dropped 4 bases and J dropped 2; count of bases not matched to a gene: 4.

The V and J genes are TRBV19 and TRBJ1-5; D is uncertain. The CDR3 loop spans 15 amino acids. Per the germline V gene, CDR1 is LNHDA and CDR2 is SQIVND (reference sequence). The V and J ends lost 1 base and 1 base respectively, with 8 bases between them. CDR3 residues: CASSIGARSNQPQHF. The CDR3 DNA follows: TGTGCCAGTAGTATAGGGGCCCGGAGCAATCAGCCCCAGCATTTT.

The CDR3 here is CASSRARQGGGGEKLFF. In DNA, the CDR3 is TGCGCCAGCAGCCGGGCGCGCCAGGGCGGGGGCGGTGAAAAACTGTTTTTT. This rearrangement joins TRBV5-1 to TRBJ1-4; TRBD1 might be the D (6 bases). Germline V gives CDR1 SGHRS, CDR2 YFSETQ. CDR3 length: 17 amino acids. Trimming pared 4 bases from V and 7 bases from J, leaving 23 bases between.

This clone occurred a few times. The CDR3 spells CASSYGANEQYF. DNA of the CDR3: TGTGCCAGCAGTTACGGAGCGAACGAGCAGTACTTC. The chain is built from TRBV6-5 and TRBJ2-7; D is undetermined. In germline, CDR1 is MNHEY, CDR2 SVGAGI. The germline V and J ends were trimmed by 2 bases and 5 bases, with 7 bases remaining between them. This CDR3 region has 12 residues.

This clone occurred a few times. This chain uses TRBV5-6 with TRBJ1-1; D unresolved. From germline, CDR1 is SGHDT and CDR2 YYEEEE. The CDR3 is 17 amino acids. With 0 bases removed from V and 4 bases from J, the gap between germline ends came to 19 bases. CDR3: CASSLGGSGAYGTEAFF. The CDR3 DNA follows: TGTGCCAGCAGCTTGGGAGGCTCGGGTGCTTATGGCACTGAAGCTTTCTTT.

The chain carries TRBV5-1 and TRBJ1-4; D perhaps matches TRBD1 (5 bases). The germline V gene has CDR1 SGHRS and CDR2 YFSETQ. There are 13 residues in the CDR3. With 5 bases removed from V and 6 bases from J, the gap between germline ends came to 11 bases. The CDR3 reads CASSPDKHEKLFF. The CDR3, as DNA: TGCGCCAGCAGTCCGGACAAGCATGAAAAACTGTTTTTT.

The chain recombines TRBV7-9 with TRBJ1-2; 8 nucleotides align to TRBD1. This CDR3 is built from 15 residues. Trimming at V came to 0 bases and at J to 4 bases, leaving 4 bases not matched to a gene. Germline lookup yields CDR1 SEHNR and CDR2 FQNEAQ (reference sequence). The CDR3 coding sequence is TGTGCCAGCAGCTTAGCGGACAGGGTAGTCTATGGCTACACCTTC. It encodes CASSLADRVVYGYTF.